These 26 T cell receptor beta chains were sequenced from one sample in a study of shared clonotypes between healthy human individuals. The table came from immunoSEQ multiplex PCR; TCRdb's copy has only in-frame clones and leaves some out. The sample lists roughly 1,500,000 clones; approximately 98.5% were seen once. The sample consisted of naive CD4+ T cells sorted from blood. Subset denoted: CD45RA+ positively selected. Receptors originate from a man under 40 in good health.

This chain's CDR3 is CATSGSCEQYF. The CDR3 DNA sequence: TGTGCCACTAGCGGGAGTTGCGAGCAGTACTTC. The chain employs TRBV28 and TRBJ2-7, with 10 bases aligning to TRBD2. Trimming removed 10 bases from V and 6 bases from J; junction bases left unmatched: 3. The CDR3 covers 11 residues. Germline V CDR1 and CDR2: MDHEN, SYDVKM.

J is TRBJ2-3 and V is TRBV18; D gene uncertain. Germline CDR1 reads KGHSH; CDR2 reads LQKENI. The length of the CDR3 is 13 residues. Trimming took off 3 bases at V and 4 bases at J, with 8 bases between the two ends. CDR3 residues: CASSPVLADTQYF. The CDR3 bases are TGTGCCAGCTCACCTGTCCTCGCAGATACGCAGTATTTT. The complete variable domain, with remaining parts taken from reference TRBV18 and TRBJ2-3, reads NAGVMQNPRHLVRRRGQEARLRCSPMKGHSHVYWYRQLPEEGLKFMVYLQKENIIDESGMPKERFSAEFPKEGPSILRIQQVVRGDSAAYFCASSPVLADTQYFGPGTRLTVL.

The genes are TRBV5-8 and TRBJ1-5; 7 bases match TRBD1. This CDR3 comprises 16 residues. V was clipped by 4 bases and J by 0 bases; unmatched bases: 7. Germline values: CDR1 SGHTS, CDR2 YDEGEE. Written as DNA, the CDR3 is TGTGCCAGCAGCCCTGGGGACAGTTATAGCAATCAGCCCCAGCATTTT. Protein: CASSPGDSYSNQPQHF.

The CDR3 DNA reads as TGTGCCAGCAGTACGACAGACACTGAAGCTTTCTTT. Amino acid sequence: CASSTTDTEAFF. This rearrangement joins TRBV6-6 to TRBJ1-1; D is perhaps TRBD1 (5 bases). V shed 5 bases and J shed 3 bases, with 7 bases lying between them. Germline assignment: CDR1 MNHNY and CDR2 SVGAGI (reference sequence). The CDR3 extends over 12 amino acids.

The gene calls are TRBV28 and TRBJ1-2; maybe TRBD1 (5 bases). Per the germline V gene, CDR1 is MDHEN and CDR2 is SYDVKM. The CDR3 runs to 13 residues. With 6 bases removed from V and 4 bases from J, the gap between germline ends came to 12 bases. The CDR3 nucleotides read TGTGCCAGCAGCCAGGGAAGCGGCTATGGCTACACCTTC. Protein product: CASSQGSGYGYTF.

CDR3 bases: TGTGCCAGCAGCTTAATGGCCAGCGTATCTACTAACTATGGCTACACCTTC. Its protein product is CASSLMASVSTNYGYTF. This sequence joins TRBV11-2 and TRBJ1-2; D is undetermined. V dropped 2 bases and J dropped 0 bases, with 16 bases sitting between them. The CDR3 is made up of 17 amino acids. In germline, CDR1 is SGHAT, CDR2 FQNNGV.

The chain employs TRBV5-8 and TRBJ1-1; TRBD1 might be the D (6 bases). With 0 bases removed from V and 0 bases from J, the gap between germline ends came to 9 bases. This CDR3 is built from 15 residues. The germline CDR1 and CDR2 sequences are SGHTS and YDEGEE. The CDR3 protein is CASSLGNRVNTEAFF. The CDR3 nucleotides are TGTGCCAGCAGCTTGGGCAACAGGGTGAACACTGAAGCTTTCTTT.

The rearrangement uses TRBV4-2 and TRBJ2-5; tentative D call: TRBD1 (7 bases). Trimming stripped 2 bases from V and 2 bases from J, with 18 bases between. This CDR3 comprises 17 residues. Germline CDR1 is LGHNA and CDR2 is YNFKEQ. CDR3 in DNA: TGTGCCAGCAGCCAACGTAGGGGGCTTAGCGGACAAGAGACCCAGTACTTC. Its translation is CASSQRRGLSGQETQYF.

The V and J genes are TRBV5-1 and TRBJ1-3; 8 bases agree with TRBD1. CDR3 length: 14 residues. In germline, CDR1 is SGHRS, CDR2 YFSETQ. V dropped 5 bases and J dropped 2; count of bases not matched to a gene: 3. In DNA, the CDR3 is TGCGCCAGCAGTCAACAGGGGGCTGGAAACACCATATATTTT. It translates to CASSQQGAGNTIYF.

This clone was counted once. The CDR3 DNA is TGTGCCAGCAGTGTCCCGGGGTACACCGGGGAGCTGTTTTTT. This codes for CASSVPGYTGELFF. The chain has TRBV25-1 and TRBJ2-2, with D perhaps TRBD2 (5 bases). V dropped 4 bases and J dropped 3 bases, with 9 bases sitting between them. Per the germline V gene, CDR1 is MGHDK and CDR2 is SYGVNS. The CDR3 consists of 14 residues.

The V call is TRBV6-1, the J call TRBJ2-2, with 7 bases matching TRBD1. Trimming cost V 6 bases and J 7 bases; bases outside gene matches: 8. Germline V gene lookup returns CDR1 MNHNS and CDR2 SASEGT. The CDR3 totals 14 residues. For the CDR3, the DNA is TGTGCCAGCAGGACAGGGCTAGATTACGGGGAGCTGTTTTTT. This encodes CASRTGLDYGELFF.

A single count supports this clone. This rearrangement joins TRBV10-3 to TRBJ2-1, with 13 bases identical to TRBD2. Germline CDR1 ENHRY, CDR2 SYGVKD. The CDR3 loop spans 16 amino acids. Germline trimming cut 4 bases from V and 7 bases from J; bases unmatched to any gene: 7. The CDR3 DNA sequence: TGTGCCATCAGTGGGACTAGCGGGAGCTTAAGGAATGAGCAGTTCTTC. It translates to CAISGTSGSLRNEQFF.

The chain joins TRBV30 to TRBJ2-1, with 10 bases that match TRBD2. CDR3 length: 16 residues. J gave up 9 bases and V 3 bases, and 14 bases lay outside the gene matches. Germline CDR1 and CDR2: GTSNPN and SVGIG (reference sequence). CDR3 amino acids: CAWRSASGSYVGEQFF. The CDR3 DNA sequence: TGTGCCTGGAGGAGCGCTAGCGGGAGTTATGTCGGTGAGCAGTTCTTC.

This chain joins TRBV28 and TRBJ2-5; no reliable D call. Germline V gives CDR1 MDHEN, CDR2 SYDVKM. V was shortened by 2 bases and J by 5 bases, with 6 bases between the two germline ends. The CDR3 contains 12 residues. CDR3 sequence reads: CASSLLLETQYF. The CDR3 coding sequence is TGTGCCAGCAGTTTACTTCTGGAGACCCAGTACTTC.

V and J are TRBV19 and TRBJ1-5; perhaps TRBD1 as D (5 bases). Germline CDR1 reads LNHDA; CDR2 reads SQIVND (reference sequence). The CDR3 is 14 residues long. V gave up 5 bases and J gave up 6 bases, with 14 bases separating them. CDR3 sequence (DNA): TGTGCCAGTAGTCCCCCAGGGATTGGTCAGCCCCAGCATTTT. This translates into CASSPPGIGQPQHF. Supplemented by reference TRBV19 and TRBJ1-5, the full variable domain reads DGGITQSPKYLFRKEGQNVTLSCEQNLNHDAMYWYRQDPGQGLRLIYYSQIVNDFQKGDIAEGYSVSREKKESFPLTVTSAQKNPTAFYLCASSPPGIGQPQHFGDGTRLSIL.

The chain couples TRBV4-2 to TRBJ1-2; D is ambiguous. Germline CDR1 and CDR2: LGHNA and YNFKEQ. This CDR3 is 17 amino acids long. V was pared by 0 bases and J by 7 bases, with 21 bases between. CDR3 coding DNA: TGTGCCAGCAGCCAAGAGTTGGAGGCGACCTTATCGCGTGGCTACACCTTC. It is translated as CASSQELEATLSRGYTF.

The gene calls are TRBV9 and TRBJ2-1, with D unclear. This CDR3 is 13 amino acids long. The V gene's germline CDR1 is SGDLS and CDR2 YYNGEE. Trimming stripped 0 bases from V and 9 bases from J, with 10 bases between. This CDR3 reads CASSVGVAGEQFF. CDR3 coding DNA: TGTGCCAGCAGCGTAGGAGTAGCTGGTGAGCAGTTCTTC.

The V gene is TRBV7-9, the J gene TRBJ1-5, with 7 bases lining up with TRBD1. This CDR3 comprises 13 residues. Germline CDR1 SEHNR, CDR2 FQNEAQ (reference sequence). V gave up 5 bases and J gave up 4 bases; unmatched junction bases: 2. The CDR3 is CASSIQGNQPQHF. CDR3 bases: TGTGCCAGCAGCATACAGGGGAATCAGCCCCAGCATTTT.

This chain links TRBV5-1 with TRBJ2-1; D perhaps matches TRBD2 (5 bases). The germline V gene has CDR1 SGHRS and CDR2 YFSETQ. The CDR3 totals 16 residues. Trimming took off 0 bases at V and 0 bases at J, with 10 bases between the two ends. CDR3: CASSLEVTSSYNEQFF. Written as DNA, the CDR3 is TGCGCCAGCAGCTTGGAGGTCACTAGCTCCTACAATGAGCAGTTCTTC.

This chain uses TRBV2 with TRBJ2-7, with D hard to call. The V gene's germline CDR1 is SNHLY and CDR2 FYNNEI. CDR3 size: 11 residues. Trimming removed 8 bases from V and 2 bases from J, with 7 bases in between. The CDR3 loop is CASGETYEQYF. The DNA for the CDR3 is TGTGCCAGCGGAGAGACCTACGAGCAGTACTTC.

This clone has a single count. The J gene is TRBJ2-1, the V gene TRBV19, with D unclear. CDR1 and CDR2 from the germline V gene are LNHDA and SQIVND (reference sequence). V shed 3 bases and J shed 10 bases, with 10 bases lying between them. CDR3 length: 12 amino acids. DNA for the CDR3: TGTGCCAGTAGTATTCGTGGTCAGGAGCAGTTCTTC. Translated, it gives CASSIRGQEQFF. The variable domain in full, completed from reference TRBV19 and TRBJ2-1, reads DGGITQSPKYLFRKEGQNVTLSCEQNLNHDAMYWYRQDPGQGLRLIYYSQIVNDFQKGDIAEGYSVSREKKESFPLTVTSAQKNPTAFYLCASSIRGQEQFFGPGTRLTVL.

The chain employs TRBV2 and TRBJ2-3; D is undetermined. The CDR3 has 12 residues. V lost 0 bases and J 10 bases, leaving 8 bases between the germline ends. Per germline, CDR1 SNHLY and CDR2 FYNNEI. The CDR3 coding sequence is TGTGCCAGCAGTGAAGCGCGACCGGCGCAGTATTTT. This sequence encodes CASSEARPAQYF. Using reference TRBV2 and TRBJ2-3 for the parts outside the CDR3, the full variable domain is EPEVTQTPSHQVTQMGQEVILRCVPISNHLYFYWYRQILGQKVEFLVSFYNNEISEKSEIFDDQFSVERPDGSNFTLKIRSTKLEDSAMYFCASSEARPAQYFGPGTRLTVL.

The rearrangement joins TRBV18 to TRBJ2-7; D gene ambiguous. Looked up from germline, CDR1 is KGHSH and CDR2 is LQKENI. The CDR3 consists of 14 residues. V lost 3 bases to trimming and J lost 3 bases, with 12 bases between them. The CDR3 DNA is TGTGCCAGCTCACCGCAAGGGTTGGACTACGAGCAGTACTTC. Translating gives CASSPQGLDYEQYF.

In this sample, this clone turned up once. The V and J genes are TRBV12-2 and TRBJ1-1. TRBV12-2 is designated a pseudogene. The CDR3 runs to 13 residues. The CDR3 DNA reads as TGTGCAAGTCGAACTAAACCCCACCCTGAAGCTTTCTTT. This encodes CASRTKPHPEAFF.

The chain joins TRBV11-2 to TRBJ2-6; 9 nucleotides line up with TRBD1. Trimming took 3 bases from V and 0 from J; bases not matched to a gene: 9. There are 19 residues in the CDR3. Germline V gives CDR1 SGHAT, CDR2 FQNNGV. The CDR3 DNA follows: TGTGCCAGCAGCTTCGACAGGGGGATGATGAGCTCTGGGGCCAACGTCCTGACTTTC. This codes for CASSFDRGMMSSGANVLTF.

This clone was seen just once. This chain joins TRBV5-5 and TRBJ2-7, with 13 bases matching TRBD2. J gave up 6 bases and V 4 bases, and 7 bases lay outside the gene matches. This CDR3 is 15 amino acids long. From germline, CDR1 is SGHKS and CDR2 YYEKEE (reference sequence). CDR3 DNA sequence: TGTGCCAGCAGCACACTAGCGGGAGGGCCAATCGAGCAGTACTTC. Its translation: CASSTLAGGPIEQYF.